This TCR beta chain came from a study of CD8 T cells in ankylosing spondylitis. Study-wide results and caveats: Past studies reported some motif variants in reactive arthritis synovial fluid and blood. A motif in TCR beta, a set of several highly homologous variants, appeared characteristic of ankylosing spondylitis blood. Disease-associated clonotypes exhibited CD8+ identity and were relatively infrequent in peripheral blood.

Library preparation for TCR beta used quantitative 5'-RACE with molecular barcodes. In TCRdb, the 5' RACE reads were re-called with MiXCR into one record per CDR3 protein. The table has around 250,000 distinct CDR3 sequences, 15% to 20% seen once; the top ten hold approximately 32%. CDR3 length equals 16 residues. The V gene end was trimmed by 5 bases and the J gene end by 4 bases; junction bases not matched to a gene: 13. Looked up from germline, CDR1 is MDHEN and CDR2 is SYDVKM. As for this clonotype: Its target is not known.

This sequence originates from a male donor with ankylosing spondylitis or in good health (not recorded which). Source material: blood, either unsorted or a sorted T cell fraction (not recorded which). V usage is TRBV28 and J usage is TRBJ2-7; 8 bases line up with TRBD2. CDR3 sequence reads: CASSLHTGTSNYEQYF. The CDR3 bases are TGTGCCAGCAGTCTGCATACCGGGACTAGTAATTACGAGCAGTACTTC.